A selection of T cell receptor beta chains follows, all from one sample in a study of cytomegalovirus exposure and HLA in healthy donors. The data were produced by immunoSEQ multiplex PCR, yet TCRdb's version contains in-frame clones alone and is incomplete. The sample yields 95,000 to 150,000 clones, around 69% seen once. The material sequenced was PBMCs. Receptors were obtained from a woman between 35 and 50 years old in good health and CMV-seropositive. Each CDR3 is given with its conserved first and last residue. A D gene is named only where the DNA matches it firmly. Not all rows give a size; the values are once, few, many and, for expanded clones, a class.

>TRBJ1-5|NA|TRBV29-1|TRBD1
TGCAGCGTTGAATTGGCAGGGGGTGGCAATCAGCCCCAGCATTTT
CSVELAGGGNQPQHF
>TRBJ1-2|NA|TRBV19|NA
TGTGCCAGTATCGCGTTTCCGGGCGGGGATGGCTACACCTTC
CASIAFPGGDGYTF
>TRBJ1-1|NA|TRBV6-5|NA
TGTGCCAGCATTGACCGCGGGGGGGGGACTGAAGCTTTCTTT
CASIDRGGGTEAFF
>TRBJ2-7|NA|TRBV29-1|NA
TGCAGCGTCGACACAGGGCAACCCTACGAGCAGTACTTC
CSVDTGQPYEQYF
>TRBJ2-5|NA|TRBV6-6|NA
TGTGCCAGCAGTAGCCTCCAAGAGACCCAGTACTTC
CASSSLQETQYF
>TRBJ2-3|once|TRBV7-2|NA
TGTGCCAGCAGCTTAGCGGGGGGGCTAGCAGATACGCAGTATTTT
CASSLAGGLADTQYF
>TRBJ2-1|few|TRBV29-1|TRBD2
TGCAGCGCCGTGGCGGGGGGGCCCTACAATGAGCAGTTCTTC
CSAVAGGPYNEQFF
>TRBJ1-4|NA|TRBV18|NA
TGTGCCAGCTCACCACCGCCGGTTGCATCTCGAAGTGAAAAACTGTTTTTT
CASSPPPVASRSEKLFF
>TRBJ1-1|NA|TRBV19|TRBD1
TGTGCCAGTAGTGTGCTTACTACGGGACAGATGAACACTGAAGCTTTCTTT
CASSVLTTGQMNTEAFF
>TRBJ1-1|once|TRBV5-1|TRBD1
TGCGCCAGCAGCTTGGCTGGGACAGGGTTGAACACTGAAGCTTTCTTT
CASSLAGTGLNTEAFF
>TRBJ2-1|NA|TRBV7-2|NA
TGTGCCAGCAGCTTAGTCCCCAGCGGCGAGAACAATGAGCAGTTCTTC
CASSLVPSGENNEQFF
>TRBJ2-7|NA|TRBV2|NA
TGTGCCAGCAGACTAGACTCCTACGAGCAGTACTTC
CASRLDSYEQYF
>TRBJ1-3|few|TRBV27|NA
TGTGCCAGCAGTTTGGGTGACAAGGGAAACACCATATATTTT
CASSLGDKGNTIYF
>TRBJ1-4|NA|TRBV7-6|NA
TGTGCCAACAGCCCCAGGGGTGCAACTAATGAAAAACTGTTTTTT
CANSPRGATNEKLFF
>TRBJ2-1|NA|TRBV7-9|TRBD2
TGTGCCAGCAGCTCGTGGGGGGGCTCCTACAATGAGCAGTTCTTC
CASSSWGGSYNEQFF
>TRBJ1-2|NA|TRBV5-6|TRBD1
TGTGCCAGCAGCCCGATGGGGACAGGGGCCGTCTCCCCCTATGGCTACACCTTC
CASSPMGTGAVSPYGYTF
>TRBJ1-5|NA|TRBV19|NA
TGTGCCAGTAGTATAGATCACGGTCAGCCCCAGCATTTT
CASSIDHGQPQHF
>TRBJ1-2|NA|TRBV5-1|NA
TGCGCCAGCAGCTCCTCGACAGAGACCTTACTCTATGGCTACACCTTC
CASSSSTETLLYGYTF
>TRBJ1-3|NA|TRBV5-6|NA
TGTGCCAGCAGCAAGGGGTGGGGTTCTGGAAACACCATATATTTT
CASSKGWGSGNTIYF
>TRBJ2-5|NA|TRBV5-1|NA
TGCGCCAGCAACACAGGGTCTGGAGAGACCCAGTACTTC
CASNTGSGETQYF
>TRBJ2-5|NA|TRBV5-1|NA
TGCGCCAGCAGCGTCTCAGGGGTAAAGGAGACCCAGTACTTC
CASSVSGVKETQYF
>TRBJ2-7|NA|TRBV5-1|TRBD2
TGCGCCAGCAGCTTTCTAGCGGGAGGTGGCGGGGGGTCCGAGCAGTACTTC
CASSFLAGGGGGSEQYF
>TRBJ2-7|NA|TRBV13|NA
TGTGCCAGCAGCTTTAAGGAGTTCTACGAGCAGTACTTC
CASSFKEFYEQYF
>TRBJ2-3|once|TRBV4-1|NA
TGCGCCAGCAGCCAAGGTGCGGGGGCCCGCACAGATACGCAGTATTTT
CASSQGAGARTDTQYF
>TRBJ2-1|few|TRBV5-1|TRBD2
TGCGCCAGCAGCTTCCAACCGCCGGGACTAGGGACCTCCAATGAGCAGTTCTTC
CASSFQPPGLGTSNEQFF
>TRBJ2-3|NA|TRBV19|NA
TGTGCCAGTAGGCCGGACGGGGATGATACGCAGTATTTT
CASRPDGDDTQYF
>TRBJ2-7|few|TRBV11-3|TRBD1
TGTGCCAGCAGCTTCCCGGACAGGGTCGAGCAGTACTTC
CASSFPDRVEQYF
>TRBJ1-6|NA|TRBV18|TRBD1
TGTGCCAGCTCACCACAACAGGGGAACAATTCACCCCTCCACTTT
CASSPQQGNNSPLHF
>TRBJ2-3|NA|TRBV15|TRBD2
TGTGCCACCAGCAGAGAATCTAGCGGGAGGGCCTGGGATACGCAGTATTTT
CATSRESSGRAWDTQYF
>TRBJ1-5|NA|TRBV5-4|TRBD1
TGTGCCAGCAGCTTGGACAGGGGGGATCAGCCCCAGCATTTT
CASSLDRGDQPQHF
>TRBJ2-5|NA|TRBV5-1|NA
TGCGCCAGCAGCTTGGGCAGGGACCAAGAGACCCAGTACTTC
CASSLGRDQETQYF
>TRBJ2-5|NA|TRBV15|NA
TGCGCCACCACTGACAACCAAGAGACCCAGTACTTC
CATTDNQETQYF
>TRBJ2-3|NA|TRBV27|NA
TGTGCCAGCAGAGAGGTTTCAGATACGCAGTATTTT
CASREVSDTQYF
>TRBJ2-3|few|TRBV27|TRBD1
TGTGCCAGCAGTGTGGGACAGACCTTCACAGATACGCAGTATTTT
CASSVGQTFTDTQYF
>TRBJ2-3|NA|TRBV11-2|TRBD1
TGTGCCAGCAGTCCAACAGGGGGCGGAGAGGATACGCAGTATTTT
CASSPTGGGEDTQYF
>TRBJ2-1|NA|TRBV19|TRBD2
TGTGCCAGTAGCCCCTGGAAGAGCGGGAGGCCCTTCGCCTACAATGAGCAGTTCTTC
CASSPWKSGRPFAYNEQFF
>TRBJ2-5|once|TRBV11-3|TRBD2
TGTGCCAGCAGCTTAAGACTAGCGGTCTCGACCCAGTACTTC
CASSLRLAVSTQYF
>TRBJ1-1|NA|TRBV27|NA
TGTGCCAGCAGTATCCGACAGGCTAACACTGAAGCTTTCTTT
CASSIRQANTEAFF
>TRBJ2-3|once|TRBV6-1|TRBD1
TGTGCCAGCAGGGACAGGGGTTCAGATACGCAGTATTTT
CASRDRGSDTQYF
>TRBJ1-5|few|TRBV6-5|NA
TGTGCCAGCAGTTACTCCAACGGGGGCAATCAGCCCCAGCATTTT
CASSYSNGGNQPQHF
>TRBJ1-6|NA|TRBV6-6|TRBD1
TGTGCCGGTTCACCGACAGGGGATAATTCACCCCTCCACTTT
CAGSPTGDNSPLHF
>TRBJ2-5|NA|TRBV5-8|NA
TGTGCCAGCACTAAAGAGACCCAGTACTTC
CASTKETQYF
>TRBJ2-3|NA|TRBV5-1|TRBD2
TGCGCCAGCAGCTTGGAAGGACTAGGGGCGTATTTT
CASSLEGLGAYF
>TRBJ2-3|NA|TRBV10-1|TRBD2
TGCGCCAGCAGACCGGGACTAGCGGGACTTTCTAGCACAGATACGCAGTATTTT
CASRPGLAGLSSTDTQYF
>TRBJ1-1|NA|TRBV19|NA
TGTGCCAGTAGTATAGTGTCGACAGCGAACACTGAAGCTTTCTTT
CASSIVSTANTEAFF
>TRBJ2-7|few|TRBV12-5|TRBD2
TGTGCTAGTGGTCTGAGGGGCGGGGGATTCGAGCAGTACTTC
CASGLRGGGFEQYF
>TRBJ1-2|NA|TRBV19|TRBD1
TGTGCCAGTTCCCTGGGACAGCGCTATGGCTACACCTTC
CASSLGQRYGYTF
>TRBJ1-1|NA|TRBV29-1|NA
TGCAGCGTCGGACAGCCGAACACTGAAGCTTTCTTT
CSVGQPNTEAFF
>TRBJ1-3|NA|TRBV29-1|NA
TGCAGCGTTGAAGTGGCCGGGTCCGGAAACACCATATATTTT
CSVEVAGSGNTIYF
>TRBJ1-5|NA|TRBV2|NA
TGTGCCAGCAGCCGGGGGGGGAATAGCAATCAGCCCCAGCATTTT
CASSRGGNSNQPQHF